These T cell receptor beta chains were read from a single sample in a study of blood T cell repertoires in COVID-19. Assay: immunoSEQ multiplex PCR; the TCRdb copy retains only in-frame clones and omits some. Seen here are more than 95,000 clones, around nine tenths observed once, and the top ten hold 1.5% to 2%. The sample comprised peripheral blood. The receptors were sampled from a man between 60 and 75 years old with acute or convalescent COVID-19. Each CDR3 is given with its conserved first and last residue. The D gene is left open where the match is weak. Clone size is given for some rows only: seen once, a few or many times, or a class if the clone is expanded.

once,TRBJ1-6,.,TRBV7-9,CASSLVADQDNSPLHF,TGTGCCAGCAGCTTAGTGGCCGATCAAGATAATTCACCCCTCCACTTT
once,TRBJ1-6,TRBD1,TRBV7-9,CASSLRTGTDSPLHF,TGTGCCAGCAGCCTAAGGACAGGGACCGATTCACCCCTCCACTTT
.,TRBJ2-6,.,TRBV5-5,CASESQAGANVLTF,TGTGCCAGCGAAAGTCAGGCTGGGGCCAACGTCCTGACTTTC
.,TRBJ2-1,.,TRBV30,CAWSAHSMGQQFF,TGTGCCTGGAGTGCCCATAGTATGGGACAACAGTTCTTC
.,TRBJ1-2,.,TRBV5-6,CASSLGTPLNYGYTF,TGTGCCAGCAGCTTAGGGACACCGCTAAACTATGGCTACACCTTC
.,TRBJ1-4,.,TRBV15,CATGGIGATNEKLFF,TGTGCCACCGGAGGAATAGGTGCAACTAATGAAAAACTGTTTTTT
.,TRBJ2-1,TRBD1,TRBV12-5,CASGPNKGAYNEQFF,TGTGCTAGTGGTCCCAACAAGGGGGCGTACAATGAGCAGTTCTTC
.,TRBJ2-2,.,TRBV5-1,CASTLGTANTGELFF,TGCGCCAGCACCTTGGGAACAGCGAACACCGGGGAGCTGTTTTTT
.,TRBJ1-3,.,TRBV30,CAWSGQDAYTIYF,TGTGCCTGGAGTGGGCAGGATGCCTACACCATATATTTT
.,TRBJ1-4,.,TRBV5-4,CASSLTGTNEKLFF,TGTGCCAGCAGCTTGACGGGAACTAATGAAAAACTGTTTTTT
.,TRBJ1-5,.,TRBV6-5,CALRRGNQPQHF,TGTGCTCTCCGGCGGGGCAATCAGCCCCAGCATTTT
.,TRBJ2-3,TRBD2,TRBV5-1,CASSLELAGGSTDTQYF,TGCGCCAGCAGCTTGGAGCTAGCGGGCGGGAGCACAGATACGCAGTATTTT
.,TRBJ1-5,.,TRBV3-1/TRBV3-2,CASSQVGVQPQHF,TGTGCCAGCAGCCAAGTCGGAGTTCAGCCCCAGCATTTT
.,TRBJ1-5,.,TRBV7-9,CASSPTGHTDQPQHF,TGTGCCAGCAGCCCCACCGGACATACGGATCAGCCCCAGCATTTT
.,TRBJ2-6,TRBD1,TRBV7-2,CASSPSRDRTVLTF,TGTGCCAGCAGCCCAAGCCGGGACAGGACCGTCCTGACTTTC
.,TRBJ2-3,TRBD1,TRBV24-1,CATSSATGAPDTQYF,TGTGCCACCAGCTCGGCAACAGGGGCTCCAGATACGCAGTATTTT
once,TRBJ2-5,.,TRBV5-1,CASSPEAARETQYF,TGCGCCAGCAGCCCCGAGGCGGCCCGAGAGACCCAGTACTTC
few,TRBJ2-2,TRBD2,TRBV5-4,CASFLAGGPVGELFF,TGTGCCAGCTTCCTAGCGGGGGGGCCGGTCGGGGAGCTGTTTTTT
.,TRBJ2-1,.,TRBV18,CASSPARGGSYNEQFF,TGTGCCAGCTCACCCGCAAGGGGGGGCTCCTACAATGAGCAGTTCTTC
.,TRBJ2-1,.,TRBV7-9,CASSLGGLAGEQFF,TGTGCCAGCAGCTTAGGCGGACTTGCGGGTGAGCAGTTCTTC
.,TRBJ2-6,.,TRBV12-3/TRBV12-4,CASTFSGANVLTF,TGTGCCAGCACCTTCTCTGGGGCCAACGTCCTGACTTTC
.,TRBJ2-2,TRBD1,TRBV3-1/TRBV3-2,CASSPSRGQGALNTGELFF,TGTGCCAGCAGCCCCTCGCGAGGCCAGGGGGCGCTTAATACCGGGGAGCTGTTTTTT
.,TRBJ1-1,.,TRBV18,CASSPDSHTEAFF,TGTGCCAGCTCACCCGACAGCCACACTGAAGCTTTCTTT
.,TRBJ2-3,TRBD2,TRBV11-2,CASSPGLAATQYF,TGTGCCAGCAGCCCAGGACTAGCAGCTACGCAGTATTTT
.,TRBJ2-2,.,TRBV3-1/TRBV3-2,CASSQVSGPGGTGELFF,TGTGCCAGCAGCCAAGTGTCTGGTCCCGGGGGCACCGGGGAGCTGTTTTTT